This T cell receptor beta chain was found in a study of technical replicates of blood from a few donors. The repertoire was sequenced with immunoSEQ multiplex PCR; TCRdb's copy has only in-frame clones and lacks some. The sample contains tens of thousands of clones, approximately 96% of which appear only once. This receptor was identified in a human donor in good health. Sequencing input: T cells isolated from PBMCs.

This CDR3 reads CASSLAGANQPQHF. The CDR3 bases are TGTGCCAGCAGCTTAGCAGGGGCGAATCAGCCCCAGCATTTT. The rearrangement joins TRBV7-2 to TRBJ1-5, with a weak D call TRBD1 (5 bases). The V end lost 0 bases, the J end lost 4 bases, and 7 bases lay between the germline ends. The germline gives CDR1 SGHTA, CDR2 FQGNSA. The CDR3 runs 14 residues.